This T cell receptor (beta chain) emerged from a study of cytomegalovirus exposure and HLA in healthy donors. General study results and limits: Subsequent analysis of the approximately 110 validation repertoires found a tendency for first-cohort TCR clusters to co-occur. The study put 150 or so TCR beta chains on its list as cytomegalovirus-associated.

Concerning this clone itself: Its antigen is as yet unknown.

Here immunoSEQ multiplex PCR was the method, and the copy in TCRdb shows in-frame clones only, minus some. The data show a few hundred thousand clones, roughly 90% seen once. The CDR3 covers 19 residues. Germline lookup yields CDR1 LNHNV and CDR2 YYDKDF (reference sequence). Unmatched junction bases numbered 20, after V lost 6 bases and J lost 4 bases. Separate from the approximately 700-subject first cohort was the approximately 110-subject validation cohort, to which the donors belonged. The chain combines TRBV15 with TRBJ1-5, with 8 bases that match TRBD1. Input material: PBMCs. The source of this sequence is a woman younger than 30 in good health and CMV-seronegative. The CDR3 spells CATREATPRTGLLNQPQHF. CDR3 in DNA: TGTGCCACCAGGGAGGCCACCCCGAGGACAGGGCTGTTGAATCAGCCCCAGCATTTT.